This T cell receptor beta chain emerged from a study of tumor-infiltrating lymphocytes in primary liver carcinoma. Study information: The tumors, T1-T3 N0M0 lesions, were roughly 4.2 to 11 cm across.

The CDR3 has 14 amino acids. Germline CDR1 is ENHRY and CDR2 is SYGVKD. Making TCR beta cDNA involved approximately 0.5 ug total RNA and a constant-region primer. Three-round nested multiplex PCR performed with slightly modified ARM-PCR produced the TCR beta libraries. The first two PCR rounds used TRBV1-TRBV30 forward primers with a C-beta reverse primer, roughly 10 cycles each. MiXCR was run by TCRdb on the multiplex PCR reads, yielding one entry per CDR3 protein. The table has 70,000 to 85,000 distinct CDR3 sequences, over 70% seen once; the top ten hold around 13%. The 20-30 mg bulk tissue piece was not sorted before simultaneous RNA and DNA extraction. A single count supports this clonotype. An end of the junction differs from the germline gene, which may be a read error.

The sample taken for sequencing was liver tumor tissue from sampling region 4. Subset noted: tumor region T4, right-lateral pole. The chain uses TRBV10-3 and TRBJ1-1; D unclear. The clonotype was recovered from a woman aged 60-75 years with primary liver carcinoma and hepatitis B virus infection. CDR3 bases: TGCGCCATCAGTGTCTCGGGGATGAGCACTGAAGCTTTCTTT. Its translation is CAISVSGMSTEAFF.